Listed below are T cell receptor beta chains from one sample, sequenced in a study of cytomegalovirus exposure and HLA in healthy donors. Profiling relied on immunoSEQ multiplex PCR, and the TCRdb table lists in-frame clones only, not all of them. The profile shows some 140,000 clones, 82% of them singletons. The sequencing sample was made of PBMCs. These receptors originate from a woman aged 45-59 years in good health and CMV-seropositive. Both conserved end residues are part of each CDR3.

V gene: TRBV27; CDR3 protein: CASSFRGIEQFF
V gene: TRBV19; CDR3 protein: CASSHRGRGYGTDTQYF
V gene: TRBV19; CDR3 protein: CASSPPGTEVTSYGYTF
V gene: TRBV5-1; CDR3 protein: CASSLAIGGRTSSYEQYF
V gene: TRBV5-1; CDR3 protein: CASSVSRSYEQYF
V gene: TRBV7-9; CDR3 protein: CASSLVSGTLNYGYTF
V gene: TRBV2; CDR3 protein: CASSAGIGTGGNQPQHF
V gene: TRBV7-9; CDR3 protein: CASSPLYEQYF
V gene: TRBV7-3; CDR3 protein: CASSLTAQGHYTF
V gene: TRBV13; CDR3 protein: CASSFSPPGQGLVTEAFF
V gene: TRBV6-5; CDR3 protein: CASSRQGNSNQPQHF
V gene: TRBV5-5; CDR3 protein: CASGTPAAYEQYF
V gene: TRBV28; CDR3 protein: CASSSPRRNHHEQYF
V gene: TRBV4-2; CDR3 protein: CASSRELAELTGELFF
V gene: TRBV7-9; CDR3 protein: CASSYVAGGPYNEQFF
V gene: TRBV2; CDR3 protein: CASETQRGGYTGELFF
V gene: TRBV5-4; CDR3 protein: CASSLVQANTEAFF
V gene: TRBV18; CDR3 protein: CASSPDRDLEAFF
V gene: TRBV18; CDR3 protein: CASSPSGAGSNYGYTF
V gene: TRBV4-1; CDR3 protein: CASSPVLRGTEAFF
V gene: TRBV6-5; CDR3 protein: CASSPTGQGYTEAFF
V gene: TRBV7-3; CDR3 protein: CASSFGTLGDEQYF
V gene: TRBV2; CDR3 protein: CASREGLAGATGELFF
V gene: TRBV15; CDR3 protein: CATTETGYTDTQYF
V gene: TRBV27; CDR3 protein: CASSPPGLAGLEQFF
V gene: TRBV4-3; CDR3 protein: CASSQDNWGHTDTQYF
V gene: TRBV7-9; CDR3 protein: CSSSFQGSANTGELFF
V gene: TRBV5-1; CDR3 protein: CASSAGATNSPLHF
V gene: TRBV19; CDR3 protein: CASSTPVAGNDNEQFF
V gene: TRBV18; CDR3 protein: CASSPDRGRTEAFF
V gene: TRBV2; CDR3 protein: CASSGLGGWEKLFF
V gene: TRBV15; CDR3 protein: CATSSEREPGLAGGDEQFF
V gene: TRBV28; CDR3 protein: CASRSRDSSYEQYF
V gene: TRBV2; CDR3 protein: CASSEGQLKAEAFF
V gene: TRBV19; CDR3 protein: CASSLGPEGEQFF
V gene: TRBV6-5; CDR3 protein: CASRSNRGRKLFF
V gene: TRBV28; CDR3 protein: CASSLGSGVFLQETQYF
V gene: TRBV6-6; CDR3 protein: CASSPRTGGTEAFF
V gene: TRBV12-5; CDR3 protein: CASGLSRVGNTIYF
V gene: TRBV7-2; CDR3 protein: CASSRSGLNGNTIYF
V gene: TRBV4-3; CDR3 protein: CASSQELSGQPYEQYF
V gene: TRBV19; CDR3 protein: CASSDQGALDTQYF
V gene: TRBV18; CDR3 protein: CASSPDREVYEQYF
V gene: TRBV30; CDR3 protein: CAWRSGRTGELFF